These T cell receptor beta chains were read from a single sample in a study of T cell responses to AZD1222 COVID-19 vaccine. Sequenced by immunoSEQ multiplex PCR; TCRdb stores in-frame clones only, minus some. This sample has some 130,000 clones; around 90% occur once, and the top ten carry under 2%. Sequenced material: peripheral blood, taken 28 days after the second AZD1222 dose. The receptors derive from an adult who received the AZD1222 COVID-19 vaccine. CDR3s leave out the opening cysteine and the closing phenylalanine or tryptophan. Where a row states a size, it is once, few, many or the class of an expanded clone; other rows omit it.

v_call: TRBV2
j_call: TRBJ1-2
clone_size: -
cdr3_aa: ASSQTGGGGSGYT

v_call: TRBV2
j_call: TRBJ1-2
clone_size: -
cdr3_aa: ASSENTGGGYT

v_call: TRBV2
j_call: TRBJ2-1
clone_size: -
cdr3_aa: ASSDHDWNEQF

v_call: TRBV18
j_call: TRBJ2-5
clone_size: -
cdr3_aa: ASPTIAAQETQY

v_call: TRBV6-2/TRBV6-3
j_call: TRBJ2-7
clone_size: -
cdr3_aa: ASSPLKGQIINEQY

v_call: TRBV5-4
j_call: TRBJ1-2
clone_size: -
cdr3_aa: ASSLDGTQTGGYT

v_call: TRBV7-8
j_call: TRBJ2-2
clone_size: -
cdr3_aa: ASSPWTGDGELF

v_call: TRBV5-1
j_call: TRBJ1-1
clone_size: -
cdr3_aa: ASSRTVTGLNTEAF

v_call: TRBV19
j_call: TRBJ1-5
clone_size: -
cdr3_aa: ASSRGRVVLGNQPQH

v_call: TRBV28
j_call: TRBJ1-2
clone_size: -
cdr3_aa: ASSFPGIRGYT

v_call: TRBV24-1
j_call: TRBJ2-1
clone_size: once
cdr3_aa: ATSASGEQF

v_call: TRBV5-1
j_call: TRBJ2-1
clone_size: -
cdr3_aa: ASSPGTSLYEQF

v_call: TRBV19
j_call: TRBJ2-2
clone_size: -
cdr3_aa: ASRRNPNTGELF

v_call: TRBV28
j_call: TRBJ1-6
clone_size: -
cdr3_aa: ASRDLNSPLH

v_call: TRBV5-4
j_call: TRBJ2-1
clone_size: -
cdr3_aa: ASQLAERGWDNEQF

v_call: TRBV7-3
j_call: TRBJ1-1
clone_size: once
cdr3_aa: ASSTHQNTEAF

v_call: TRBV15
j_call: TRBJ1-4
clone_size: -
cdr3_aa: ATSGRQAADEKLF

v_call: TRBV12-5
j_call: TRBJ1-5
clone_size: -
cdr3_aa: ASSNPGPGGNQPQH

v_call: TRBV7-9
j_call: TRBJ2-5
clone_size: -
cdr3_aa: ASRAPSGGARETQY

v_call: TRBV6-5
j_call: TRBJ2-2
clone_size: -
cdr3_aa: ASRQGQPTGELF

v_call: TRBV5-1
j_call: TRBJ2-1
clone_size: -
cdr3_aa: ASSFRVAQGNEQF

v_call: TRBV7-9
j_call: TRBJ1-3
clone_size: -
cdr3_aa: ASSPSPDGGNTIY

v_call: TRBV30
j_call: TRBJ2-1
clone_size: -
cdr3_aa: AWSVDLGSYNEQF

v_call: TRBV9
j_call: TRBJ2-5
clone_size: -
cdr3_aa: ASSVGISTPETQY

v_call: TRBV11-3
j_call: TRBJ1-1
clone_size: -
cdr3_aa: ASSLEGGRGTEAF

v_call: TRBV27
j_call: TRBJ1-2
clone_size: -
cdr3_aa: ASSFAHGWALDYGYT

v_call: TRBV28
j_call: TRBJ2-1
clone_size: -
cdr3_aa: ASSLPASGNNEQF

v_call: TRBV7-2
j_call: TRBJ1-1
clone_size: -
cdr3_aa: ASSLDPYTEAF

v_call: TRBV7-2
j_call: TRBJ2-2
clone_size: -
cdr3_aa: ASSLEGSNTGELF

v_call: TRBV4-1
j_call: TRBJ2-7
clone_size: once
cdr3_aa: ASSQVGGGFDEQY

v_call: TRBV25-1
j_call: TRBJ1-2
clone_size: -
cdr3_aa: ASSDSGQGRRGYT

v_call: TRBV19
j_call: TRBJ1-2
clone_size: -
cdr3_aa: ASSITPQGEGYT

v_call: TRBV10-3
j_call: TRBJ1-1
clone_size: -
cdr3_aa: AINGQINTEAF

v_call: TRBV19
j_call: TRBJ1-1
clone_size: -
cdr3_aa: ATLNYGRVTEAF

v_call: TRBV11-3
j_call: TRBJ1-3
clone_size: -
cdr3_aa: ASSLLGQGTIY

v_call: TRBV7-9
j_call: TRBJ2-1
clone_size: -
cdr3_aa: ASSLDVTANEQF

v_call: TRBV10-3
j_call: TRBJ1-5
clone_size: -
cdr3_aa: AISENRPQH

v_call: TRBV7-2
j_call: TRBJ2-2
clone_size: -
cdr3_aa: ASSLYIIRTGELF

v_call: TRBV11-1
j_call: TRBJ1-1
clone_size: -
cdr3_aa: ASSFDRDGTEAF

v_call: TRBV24-1
j_call: TRBJ2-1
clone_size: -
cdr3_aa: ATSDRLIAGGRNEQF

v_call: TRBV6-4
j_call: TRBJ1-2
clone_size: once
cdr3_aa: ASSDSVAPGVYGYT

v_call: TRBV3-1/TRBV3-2
j_call: TRBJ2-5
clone_size: -
cdr3_aa: ASSTRETQY

v_call: TRBV10-1
j_call: TRBJ1-4
clone_size: -
cdr3_aa: ASSESQGRKLF

v_call: TRBV6-5
j_call: TRBJ2-5
clone_size: -
cdr3_aa: ASRVTGNQETQY

v_call: TRBV6-6
j_call: TRBJ2-6
clone_size: -
cdr3_aa: ASSYSGESGANVLT